Presented here are 7 T cell receptor delta chains from one specimen sequenced in a study of gamma-delta chains in newborns, infants, children. TCRdb reanalysed the reads via CATT. The data show roughly 4,400 delta-chain clones, with more than 30% seen just once and roughly 14% held by the top ten. Specimen: blood. The receptors come from a child who received the measles vaccine.

CDR3 in amino acids: CALTSYGGATGGYDKLIF. CDR3 DNA: TGTGCCTTGACTTCCTACGGAGGGGCTACTGGGGGATACGATAAACTCATCTTT. V and J are TRDV3 and TRDJ1; TRDD3 matches 11 bases. The CDR3 is 18 amino acids. Per germline, CDR1 TVYSNPD and CDR2 GDNSRS (reference sequence). V dropped 3 bases and J dropped 4; count of bases not matched to a gene: 19.

This clone was observed a few times. The chain couples TRDV1 to TRDJ3, with a tentative D call TRDD3 (5 bases). Germline CDR1 is TSWWSYY and CDR2 is QGS. The CDR3 has 23 amino acids. V lost 1 base and J lost 0, with 25 bases in between. The CDR3 reads CALGEQEKPYWKGSSWDTRQMFF. DNA for the CDR3: TGTGCTCTTGGGGAACAGGAGAAACCGTACTGGAAAGGGAGCTCCTGGGACACCCGACAGATGTTTTTC.

The table lists this clone with a few counts. The chain links TRDV1 to TRDJ1; TRDD2 matches at 9 bases. The CDR3 is made up of 25 amino acids. Germline V gene data show CDR1 as TSWWSYY and CDR2 as QGS. V lost 2 bases and J lost 0; bases outside the gene matches: 31. The CDR3 DNA follows: TGTGCTCTTGGGGAAACCCTTCCTACGATGACAGACTACTCCTTGACCTCTATGTACACCGATAAACTCATCTTT. As protein: CALGETLPTMTDYSLTSMYTDKLIF.

The rearrangement uses TRDV1 and TRDJ2; 9 bases match TRDD3. The CDR3 contains 20 residues. V shed 2 bases and J 0 bases; nucleotides not matched to a gene: 13. Germline values: CDR1 TSWWSYY, CDR2 QGS. CDR3 sequence: CALGEFWGMPLLALTAQLFF. CDR3 coding DNA: TGTGCTCTTGGGGAATTCTGGGGGATGCCTCTTCTAGCTTTGACAGCACAACTCTTCTTT.

This clone came up a few times. At one end, the junction sequence differs from germline, possibly due to a read error. J is TRDJ1 and V is TRDV3; 9 bases agree with TRDD3. There are 16 residues in the CDR3. Per germline, CDR1 TVYSNPD and CDR2 GDNSRS (reference sequence). CDR3 bases: TGTGCCTTTCTCAGCCTAAACGGGGGATACACCGGTAAACTCATCTTT. Protein sequence: CAFLSLNGGYTGKLIF.

The table lists this clone with a few counts. DNA of the CDR3: TGTGCTCTTGGGGAACCACCGCCTGGGGTCAACCAAAGCCTTCGTAGAGACTGGGGGATAGTTACCGATAAACTCATCTTT. It yields the protein CALGEPPPGVNQSLRRDWGIVTDKLIF. The chain carries TRDV1 and TRDJ1; 11 positions agree with TRDD3. The CDR3 contains 27 residues. Unmatched junction bases numbered 36, after V lost 1 base and J lost 2 bases. The V gene's germline CDR1 is TSWWSYY and CDR2 QGS.

The chain has TRDV1 and TRDJ1; 9 nucleotides align to TRDD3. The V and J ends lost 3 bases and 0 bases, in that order; junction bases with no gene match: 23. There are 22 residues in the CDR3. Germline V gene data show CDR1 as TSWWSYY and CDR2 as QGS. The CDR3 DNA reads TGTGCTCTTGGGGAGCCTCCATTTCCGCTAAATCTCTGGGGGATCCACACCGATAAACTCATCTTT. Translating it yields CALGEPPFPLNLWGIHTDKLIF.